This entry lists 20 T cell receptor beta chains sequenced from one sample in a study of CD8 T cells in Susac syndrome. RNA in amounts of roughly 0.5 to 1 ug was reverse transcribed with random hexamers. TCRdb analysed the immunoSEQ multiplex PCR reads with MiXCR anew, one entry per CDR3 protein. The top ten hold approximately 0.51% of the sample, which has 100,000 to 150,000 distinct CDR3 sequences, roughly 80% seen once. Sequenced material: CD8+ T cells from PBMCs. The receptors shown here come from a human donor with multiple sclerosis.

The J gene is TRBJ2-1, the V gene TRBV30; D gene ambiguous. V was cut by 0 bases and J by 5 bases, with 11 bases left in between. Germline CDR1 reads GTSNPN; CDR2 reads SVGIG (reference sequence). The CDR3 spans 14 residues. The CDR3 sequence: CAWSVDVGNNEQFF. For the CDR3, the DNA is TGTGCCTGGAGTGTAGATGTGGGAAACAATGAGCAGTTCTTC.

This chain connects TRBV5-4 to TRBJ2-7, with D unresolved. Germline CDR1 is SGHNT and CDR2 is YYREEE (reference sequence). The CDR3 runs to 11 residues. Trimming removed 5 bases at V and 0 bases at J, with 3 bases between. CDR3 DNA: TGTGCCAGCAGTAACTCCTACGAGCAGTACTTC. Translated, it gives CASSNSYEQYF.

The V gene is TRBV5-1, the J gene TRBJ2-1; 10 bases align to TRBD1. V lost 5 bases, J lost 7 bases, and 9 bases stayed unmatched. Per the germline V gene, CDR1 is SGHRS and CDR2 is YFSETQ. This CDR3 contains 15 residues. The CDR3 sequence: CASSEGQGFWNEQFF. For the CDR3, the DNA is TGCGCCAGCAGTGAGGGACAGGGGTTTTGGAATGAGCAGTTCTTC.

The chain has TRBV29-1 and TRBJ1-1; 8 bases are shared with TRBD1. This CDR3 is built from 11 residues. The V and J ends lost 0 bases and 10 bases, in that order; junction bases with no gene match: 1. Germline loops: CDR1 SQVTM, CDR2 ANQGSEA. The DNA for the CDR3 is TGCAGCGTTGAAGATGACAGGGGAGCTTTCTTT. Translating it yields CSVEDDRGAFF. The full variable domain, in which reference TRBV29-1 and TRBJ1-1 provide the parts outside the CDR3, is SAVISQKPSRDICQRGTSLTIQCQVDSQVTMMFWYRQQPGQSLTLIATANQGSEATYESGFVIDKFPISRPNLTFSTLTVSNMSPEDSSIYLCSVEDDRGAFFGQGTRLTVV.

CDR3 in DNA: TGTGCCAGCAGCTTAGGGAGGGCCTCTGGGGCCAACGTCCTGACTTTC. Protein sequence: CASSLGRASGANVLTF. The V call is TRBV7-9, the J call TRBJ2-6; D possibly corresponds to TRBD2 (6 bases). CDR3 length: 16 amino acids. Trimming took off 1 base at V and 0 bases at J, with 7 bases between the two ends. Germline CDR1 and CDR2: SEHNR and FQNEAQ (reference sequence).

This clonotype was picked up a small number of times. The CDR3 loop is CASSYARPNYGYTF. CDR3 in DNA: TGTGCCAGCAGTTACGCCAGGCCTAACTATGGCTACACCTTC. The chain is built from TRBV6-2 or TRBV6-3 and TRBJ1-2; the D is unclear. Germline V gene sequence: CDR1 MNHEY, CDR2 SVGEGT. The V gene lost 2 bases and the J gene lost 0 bases, with 7 bases spanning the gap. The CDR3 spans 14 residues.

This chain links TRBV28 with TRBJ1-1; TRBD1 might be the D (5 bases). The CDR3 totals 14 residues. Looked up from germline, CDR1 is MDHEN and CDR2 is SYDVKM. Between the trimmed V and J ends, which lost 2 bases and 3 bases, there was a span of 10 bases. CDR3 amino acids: CASSLRGYYTEAFF. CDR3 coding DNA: TGTGCCAGCAGTTTAAGGGGCTACTACACTGAAGCTTTCTTT. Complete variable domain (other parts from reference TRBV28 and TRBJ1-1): DVKVTQSSRYLVKRTGEKVFLECVQDMDHENMFWYRQDPGLGLRLIYFSYDVKMKEKGDIPEGYSVSREKKERFSLILESASTNQTSMYLCASSLRGYYTEAFFGQGTRLTVV.

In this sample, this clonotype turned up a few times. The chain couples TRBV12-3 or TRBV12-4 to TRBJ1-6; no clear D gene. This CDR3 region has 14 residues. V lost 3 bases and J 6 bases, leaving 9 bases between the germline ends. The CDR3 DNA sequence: TGTGCCAGCAGTTTTGGCGGAAGTAATTCACCCCTCCACTTT. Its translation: CASSFGGSNSPLHF.

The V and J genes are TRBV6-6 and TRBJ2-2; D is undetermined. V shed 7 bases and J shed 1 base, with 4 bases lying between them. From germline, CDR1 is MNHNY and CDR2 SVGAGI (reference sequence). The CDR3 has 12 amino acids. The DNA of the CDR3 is TGTGCCAGCACTGAGAACACCGGGGAGCTGTTTTTT. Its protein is CASTENTGELFF.

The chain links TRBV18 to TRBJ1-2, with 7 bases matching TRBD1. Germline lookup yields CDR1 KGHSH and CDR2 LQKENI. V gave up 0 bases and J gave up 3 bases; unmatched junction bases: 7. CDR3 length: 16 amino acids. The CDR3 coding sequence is TGTGCCAGCTCACCACCTATGTACGACAGGGACTATGGCTACACCTTC. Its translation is CASSPPMYDRDYGYTF.

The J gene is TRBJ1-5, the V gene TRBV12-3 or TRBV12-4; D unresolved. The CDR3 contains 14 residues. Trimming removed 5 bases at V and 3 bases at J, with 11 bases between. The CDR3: CASSVLSPNQPQHF. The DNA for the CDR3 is TGTGCCAGCAGTGTGCTGAGCCCCAATCAGCCCCAGCATTTT.

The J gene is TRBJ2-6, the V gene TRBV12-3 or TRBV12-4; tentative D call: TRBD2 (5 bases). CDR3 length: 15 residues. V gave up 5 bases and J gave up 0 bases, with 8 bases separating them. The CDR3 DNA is TGTGCCAGCAGTCCCGCGGGCTCTGGGGCCAACGTCCTGACTTTC. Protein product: CASSPAGSGANVLTF.

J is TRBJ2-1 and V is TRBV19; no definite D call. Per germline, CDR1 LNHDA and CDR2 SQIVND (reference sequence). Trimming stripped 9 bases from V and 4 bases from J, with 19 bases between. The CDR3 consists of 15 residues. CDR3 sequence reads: CARPLGRRNYNEQFF. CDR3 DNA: TGTGCCAGACCTTTGGGTCGGCGGAATTACAATGAGCAGTTCTTC.

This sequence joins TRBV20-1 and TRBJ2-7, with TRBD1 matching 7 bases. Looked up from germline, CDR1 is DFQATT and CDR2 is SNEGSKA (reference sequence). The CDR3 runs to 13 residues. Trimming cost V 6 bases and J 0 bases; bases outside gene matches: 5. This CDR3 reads CSATGAYSYEQYF. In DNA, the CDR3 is TGCAGTGCCACAGGGGCCTACTCCTACGAGCAGTACTTC.

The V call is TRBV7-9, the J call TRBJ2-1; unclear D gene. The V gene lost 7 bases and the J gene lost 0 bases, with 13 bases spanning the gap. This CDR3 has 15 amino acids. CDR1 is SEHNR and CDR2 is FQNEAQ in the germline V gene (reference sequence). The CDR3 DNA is TGTGCCAGCACGTCCCATGCGAGCTCCTACAATGAGCAGTTCTTC. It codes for CASTSHASSYNEQFF.

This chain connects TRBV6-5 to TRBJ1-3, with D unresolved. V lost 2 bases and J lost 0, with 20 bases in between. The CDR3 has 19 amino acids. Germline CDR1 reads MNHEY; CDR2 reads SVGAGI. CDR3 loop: CASSYPTGLGQFSGNTIYF. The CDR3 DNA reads TGTGCCAGCAGTTACCCCACTGGGTTAGGGCAGTTCTCTGGAAACACCATATATTTT.

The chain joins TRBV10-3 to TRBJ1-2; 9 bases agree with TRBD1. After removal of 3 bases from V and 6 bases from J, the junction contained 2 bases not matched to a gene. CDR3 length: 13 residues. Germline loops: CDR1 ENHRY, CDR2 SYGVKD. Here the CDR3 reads CAISETGGDGYTF. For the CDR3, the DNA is TGTGCCATCAGTGAAACAGGGGGCGATGGCTACACCTTC.

CDR3 residues: CASGGLAGDTGELFF. The CDR3 bases are TGTGCCAGCGGTGGACTAGCGGGGGACACCGGGGAGCTGTTTTTT. The chain combines TRBV27 with TRBJ2-2; 13 nucleotides line up with TRBD2. With 8 bases clipped from V and 3 bases from J, the junction kept 3 bases outside the gene matches. The germline gives CDR1 MNHEY, CDR2 SMNVEV (reference sequence). The CDR3 spans 15 residues.

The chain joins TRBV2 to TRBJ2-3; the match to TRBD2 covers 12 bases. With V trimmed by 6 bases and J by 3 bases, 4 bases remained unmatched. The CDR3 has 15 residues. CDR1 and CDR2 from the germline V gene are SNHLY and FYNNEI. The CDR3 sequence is CASRGLAGGTDTQYF. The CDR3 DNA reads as TGTGCCAGCAGGGGGCTAGCGGGAGGGACAGATACGCAGTATTTT. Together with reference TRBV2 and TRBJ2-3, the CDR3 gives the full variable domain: EPEVTQTPSHQVTQMGQEVILRCVPISNHLYFYWYRQILGQKVEFLVSFYNNEISEKSEIFDDQFSVERPDGSNFTLKIRSTKLEDSAMYFCASRGLAGGTDTQYFGPGTRLTVL.

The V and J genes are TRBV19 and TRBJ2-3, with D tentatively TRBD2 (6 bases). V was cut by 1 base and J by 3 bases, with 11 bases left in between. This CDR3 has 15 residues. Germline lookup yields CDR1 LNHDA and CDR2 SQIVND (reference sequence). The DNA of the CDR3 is TGTGCCAGTAGTATAGTAGGGAGGAGGACAGATACGCAGTATTTT. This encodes CASSIVGRRTDTQYF.